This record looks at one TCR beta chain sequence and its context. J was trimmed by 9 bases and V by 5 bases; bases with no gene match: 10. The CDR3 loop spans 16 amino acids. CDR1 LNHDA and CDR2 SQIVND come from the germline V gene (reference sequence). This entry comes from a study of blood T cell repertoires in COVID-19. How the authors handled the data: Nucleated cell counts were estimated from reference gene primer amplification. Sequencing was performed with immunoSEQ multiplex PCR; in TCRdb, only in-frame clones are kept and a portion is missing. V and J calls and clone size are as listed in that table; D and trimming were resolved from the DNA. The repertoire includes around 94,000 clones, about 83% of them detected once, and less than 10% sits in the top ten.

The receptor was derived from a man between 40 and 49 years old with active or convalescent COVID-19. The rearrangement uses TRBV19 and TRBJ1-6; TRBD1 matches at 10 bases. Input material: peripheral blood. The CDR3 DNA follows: TGTGCCAGTAGTGCCAAAATGACAGGGGGCGGTTCACCCCTCCACTTT. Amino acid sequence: CASSAKMTGGGSPLHF.